The 30 T cell receptor beta chains below come from one sample, sequenced in a study of blood T cell repertoires in COVID-19. The method was immunoSEQ multiplex PCR; TCRdb's version includes in-frame clones alone and lacks a portion of them. This sample has over 65,000 clones, with about 78% found just once. The sample taken for sequencing was peripheral blood. These receptors were taken from a man aged 60 to 75 with COVID-19, enrolled during active disease.

This clone was detected only a few times. The rearrangement uses TRBV5-6 and TRBJ2-1; D remains unclear. The germline gives CDR1 SGHDT, CDR2 YYEEEE. The CDR3 has 11 residues. V was clipped by 2 bases and J by 9 bases, with 6 bases between them. The CDR3, as DNA: TGTGCCAGCAGCTTAGCGTTTGAGCAGTTCTTC. Its translation: CASSLAFEQFF.

The chain is built from TRBV5-4 and TRBJ1-1; D remains ambiguous. This CDR3 has 17 amino acids. The germline V gene has CDR1 SGHNT and CDR2 YYREEE (reference sequence). V dropped 0 bases and J dropped 1 base, with 16 bases sitting between them. For the CDR3, the DNA is TGTGCCAGCAGCTTGGCGGGTCTCCCGACTAAGAACACTGAAGCTTTCTTT. It codes for CASSLAGLPTKNTEAFF.

The table lists this clone with a few counts. This rearrangement joins TRBV7-9 to TRBJ2-7, with D possibly being TRBD2 (7 bases). Germline CDR1 and CDR2: SEHNR and FQNEAQ (reference sequence). V was cut by 5 bases and J by 1 base, with 18 bases left in between. This CDR3 contains 16 residues. The CDR3, as DNA: TGTGCCAGCAGCCCAACCTACAGGGAGGGTTCCTACGAGCAGTACTTC. Protein product: CASSPTYREGSYEQYF.

The chain uses TRBV5-1 and TRBJ2-7, with 8 bases matching TRBD1. CDR1 is SGHRS, CDR2 YFSETQ, per germline. The junction had 11 bases not matched to a gene; V was cut back by 4 bases and J by 5 bases. This CDR3 contains 15 residues. The CDR3 DNA follows: TGCGCCAGCAGCCCGGAAGGACAGGGTTATGACGAGCAGTACTTC. The encoded protein is CASSPEGQGYDEQYF.

The rearrangement joins TRBV3-1 (or the pseudogene TRBV3-2) to TRBJ2-2; possibly TRBD2 for D (5 bases). The V gene lost 2 bases and the J gene lost 5 bases, with 6 bases spanning the gap. The germline gives CDR1 LGHDT, CDR2 YNNKEL (reference sequence). The CDR3 is 13 residues long. The chain's CDR3 is CASSQRGTGELFF. For the CDR3, the DNA is TGTGCCAGCAGCCAACGCGGGACCGGGGAGCTGTTTTTT.

The chain recombines TRBV21-1 with TRBJ2-7; the tabulated D call, TRBD2, remains unverified against the DNA. TRBV21-1 is given as a pseudogene. The CDR3 extends over 14 amino acids. CDR3 region: CASSKKRAGYEQYF. The CDR3 DNA follows: TGTGCCAGCAGCAAAAAGCGGGCGGGGTACGAGCAGTACTTC.

This clone was counted only a few times. The J gene is TRBJ2-7, the V gene TRBV9, with TRBD1 identical over 8 bases. Germline V lookup: CDR1 SGDLS, CDR2 YYNGEE. With V trimmed by 4 bases and J by 5 bases, 11 bases remained unmatched. CDR3 length: 15 amino acids. This chain's CDR3 is CASSPADRGGNEQYF. CDR3 DNA sequence: TGTGCCAGCAGCCCGGCCGACAGGGGAGGTAACGAGCAGTACTTC.

The count of this clone is one. The V gene is TRBV5-6, the J gene TRBJ2-5, with D perhaps TRBD1 (6 bases). The germline V gene encodes CDR1 SGHDT and CDR2 YYEEEE. The V end was cut by 2 bases, the J end by 3 bases, with 14 bases between. The CDR3 covers 15 residues. The CDR3: CASSLGGQGEETQYF. The CDR3 region has the DNA TGTGCCAGCAGCTTAGGGGGTCAGGGAGAAGAGACCCAGTACTTC.

The chain is built from TRBV7-9 and TRBJ1-2; TRBD1 is a possible D gene (6 bases). The CDR3 runs to 16 residues. V lost 0 bases and J 6 bases, leaving 17 bases between the germline ends. Per the germline V gene, CDR1 is SEHNR and CDR2 is FQNEAQ (reference sequence). The CDR3 sequence is CASSLARQDHSDGYTF. The CDR3 coding sequence is TGTGCCAGCAGCTTAGCCCGACAGGATCACTCGGATGGCTACACCTTC.

V and J are TRBV7-9 and TRBJ1-5; a weak D match, TRBD1 (5 bases). V lost 5 bases and J 1 base, leaving 15 bases between the germline ends. Per the germline V gene, CDR1 is SEHNR and CDR2 is FQNEAQ (reference sequence). This CDR3 comprises 16 residues. CDR3 region: CASSPGGSPSNQPQHF. In DNA, the CDR3 is TGTGCCAGCAGCCCCGGGGGGAGCCCGAGCAATCAGCCCCAGCATTTT.

The chain has TRBV18 and TRBJ2-1; 7 positions match TRBD1. CDR3 size: 17 residues. The V gene end was trimmed by 0 bases and the J gene end by 0 bases; junction bases not matched to a gene: 5. The germline V gene has CDR1 KGHSH and CDR2 LQKENI. The CDR3 sequence: CASSPPRGQSSYNEQFF. The CDR3 DNA reads TGTGCCAGCTCACCACCGAGGGGGCAAAGCTCCTACAATGAGCAGTTCTTC.

The V and J genes are TRBV7-2 and TRBJ2-1; D possibly corresponds to TRBD2 (7 bases). V was clipped by 5 bases and J by 6 bases, with 26 bases between them. CDR1 and CDR2 from the germline V gene are SGHTA and FQGNSA. The CDR3 runs to 18 residues. The CDR3 reads CASSPRGGTEARRNEQFF. The CDR3, as DNA: TGTGCCAGCAGCCCTAGGGGGGGAACCGAGGCCCGCCGCAATGAGCAGTTCTTC.

The chain joins TRBV6-6 to TRBJ2-7, with a tentative D call TRBD1 (7 bases). Trimming took 2 bases from V and 0 from J, leaving 14 bases between them. The V gene's germline CDR1 is MNHNY and CDR2 SVGAGI (reference sequence). The CDR3 has 16 residues. The CDR3 here is CASSYGAGGSSYEQYF. The CDR3 region has the DNA TGTGCCAGCAGTTACGGGGCAGGGGGGAGCTCCTACGAGCAGTACTTC.

This chain uses TRBV7-2 with TRBJ2-7; the match to TRBD1 covers 11 bases. The germline gives CDR1 SGHTA, CDR2 FQGNSA. V shed 5 bases, J shed 3 bases, and the junction held 12 bases outside the gene matches. CDR3 length: 17 amino acids. The CDR3 here is CASSPGQGALRSYEQYF. The CDR3 DNA reads as TGTGCCAGCAGCCCCGGACAGGGGGCGCTTAGAAGCTACGAGCAGTACTTC.

The chain carries TRBV3-1 (or the pseudogene TRBV3-2) and TRBJ2-7; D possibly corresponds to TRBD2 (6 bases). With 4 bases removed from V and 3 bases from J, the gap between germline ends came to 16 bases. There are 15 residues in the CDR3. Per germline, CDR1 LGHDT and CDR2 YNNKEL (reference sequence). The CDR3 DNA reads as TGTGCCAGCAGCCCGGAGGGCAGGGTTTTCTACGAGCAGTACTTC. As protein: CASSPEGRVFYEQYF.

The chain is built from TRBV6-6 and TRBJ1-1; TRBD1 agrees at 9 bases. Germline CDR1 and CDR2: MNHNY and SVGAGI (reference sequence). This CDR3 has 14 residues. V trimming: 2 bases; J trimming: 4 bases; junction bases outside the gene matches: 2. CDR3 coding DNA: TGTGCCAGCAGTTACGACAGGGGGGGCACTGAAGCTTTCTTT. Encoded protein: CASSYDRGGTEAFF.

The J gene is TRBJ2-3, the V gene TRBV18; 11 nucleotides agree with TRBD2. Germline V gives CDR1 KGHSH, CDR2 LQKENI. Losses at the gene ends were 4 bases for V and 5 bases for J; bases not matched to a gene: 8. The CDR3 runs 16 residues. The CDR3 DNA reads TGTGCCAGCTCACTGGGGACTAGCGGAAAGAGAGATACGCAGTATTTT. This codes for CASSLGTSGKRDTQYF.

This clone was counted only a few times. This chain connects TRBV11-2 to TRBJ1-1; weak D call: TRBD1 (5 bases). V lost 10 bases and J lost 0, with 12 bases in between. The CDR3 runs to 13 residues. Germline assignment: CDR1 SGHAT and CDR2 FQNNGV. Written as DNA, the CDR3 is TGTGCCACCAGACAGCAATTGAACACTGAAGCTTTCTTT. Translation: CATRQQLNTEAFF.

The chain couples TRBV5-5 to TRBJ2-2; no clear D. The CDR3 length is 14 residues. Trimming shortened V by 1 base and J by 4 bases, and 8 bases separated the two germline ends. Germline CDR1 SGHKS, CDR2 YYEKEE (reference sequence). The DNA for the CDR3 is TGTGCCAGCAGCTTGCTTAGCTTCACCGGGGAGCTGTTTTTT. Protein product: CASSLLSFTGELFF.

V gene TRBV7-6 combines with J gene TRBJ2-4; 10 bases match TRBD2. V was clipped by 4 bases and J by 13 bases; unmatched bases: 19. Germline V gene sequence: CDR1 SGHVS, CDR2 FNYEAQ. The CDR3 has 17 amino acids. The CDR3 region is CASSSPSSGGPPRLQYF. The DNA of the CDR3 is TGTGCCAGCAGCTCCCCCTCTAGCGGGGGCCCCCCTCGTCTCCAGTACTTC.

The chain is built from TRBV5-1 and TRBJ1-6; D is perhaps TRBD1 (6 bases). Germline V gives CDR1 SGHRS, CDR2 YFSETQ. V was trimmed by 5 bases and J by 9 bases, leaving 15 bases between them. The CDR3 runs 14 residues. For the CDR3, the DNA is TGCGCCAGCAGTCCTTCAGGGGAAGCTTCACCCCTCCACTTT. Its translation: CASSPSGEASPLHF.

The chain carries TRBV5-1 and TRBJ1-1; the D is unclear. With 4 bases removed from V and 5 bases from J, the gap between germline ends came to 27 bases. The CDR3 runs 18 residues. Germline CDR1 SGHRS, CDR2 YFSETQ. The CDR3 bases are TGCGCCAGCAGCCCGAGGTGGCCACCGGGCTTGGGGAGGACTGAAGCTTTCTTT. Encoded protein: CASSPRWPPGLGRTEAFF.

The rearrangement joins TRBV6-1 to TRBJ1-2, with D uncertain. This CDR3 has 14 amino acids. Trimming took 3 bases from V and 4 from J, leaving 12 bases between them. The germline CDR1 and CDR2 sequences are MNHNS and SASEGT. Here the CDR3 DNA reads TGTGCCAGCAGTGAGGTGGGCACGAGCTATGGCTACACCTTC. Protein sequence: CASSEVGTSYGYTF.

V and J are TRBV4-2 and TRBJ2-7, with 11 bases lining up with TRBD1. The CDR3 is made up of 15 amino acids. J gave up 3 bases and V 0 bases, and 1 base lay outside the gene matches. Germline loops: CDR1 LGHNA, CDR2 YNFKEQ. The CDR3: CASSQEGTGGYEQYF. CDR3 sequence (DNA): TGTGCCAGCAGCCAAGAAGGGACAGGGGGCTACGAGCAGTACTTC.

This clone appeared a few times. The rearrangement joins TRBV19 to TRBJ2-7, with D tentatively TRBD2 (6 bases). The germline V gene has CDR1 LNHDA and CDR2 SQIVND (reference sequence). The CDR3 totals 14 residues. The germline V and J ends were trimmed by 1 base and 3 bases, with 10 bases remaining between them. CDR3 in amino acids: CASSIVEGYYEQYF. CDR3 in DNA: TGTGCCAGTAGTATAGTGGAGGGGTACTACGAGCAGTACTTC.

The chain is built from TRBV5-6 and TRBJ2-7; 8 nucleotides agree with TRBD1. Germline-derived CDR1 and CDR2 are SGHDT and YYEEEE. Trimming took 2 bases from V and 2 from J; bases not matched to a gene: 0. This CDR3 comprises 13 residues. CDR3 in amino acids: CASSLQGAYEQYF. The CDR3 DNA is TGTGCCAGCAGCTTACAGGGGGCCTACGAGCAGTACTTC.

The J gene is TRBJ2-1, the V gene TRBV7-9, with D perhaps matching TRBD2 (6 bases). The CDR3 has 13 amino acids. The ends were cut back, 2 bases at V and 8 bases at J, with 10 bases in the middle. CDR1 and CDR2 from the germline V gene are SEHNR and FQNEAQ (reference sequence). The CDR3 region is CASSLRGGDEQFF. The CDR3 coding sequence is TGTGCCAGCAGCTTACGGGGAGGCGATGAGCAGTTCTTC.

CDR3 coding DNA: TGTGCCAGTAGCCTTACAGGGGTGGGGAACACTGAAGCTTTCTTT. It yields the protein CASSLTGVGNTEAFF. This chain links TRBV19 with TRBJ1-1, with 7 bases identical to TRBD1. The CDR3 runs to 15 residues. Germline V lookup: CDR1 LNHDA, CDR2 SQIVND (reference sequence). V shed 6 bases, J shed 1 base, and the junction held 8 bases outside the gene matches.

J is TRBJ2-7 and V is TRBV3-1 (or the pseudogene TRBV3-2), with 7 bases aligning to TRBD1. Germline lookup yields CDR1 LGHDT and CDR2 YNNKEL (reference sequence). V trimming: 4 bases; J trimming: 4 bases; junction bases outside the gene matches: 7. This CDR3 spans 14 amino acids. In DNA, the CDR3 is TGTGCCAGCAGCCCGGGACAGAGCTTATACGAGCAGTACTTC. Protein product: CASSPGQSLYEQYF.

The chain links TRBV2 to TRBJ1-4; 7 bases map to TRBD1. Unmatched junction bases numbered 6, after V lost 6 bases and J lost 5 bases. Per germline, CDR1 SNHLY and CDR2 FYNNEI. The CDR3 is 14 residues long. The chain's CDR3 is CASSEDRPNEKLFF. CDR3 bases: TGTGCCAGCAGCGAGGACAGGCCGAATGAAAAACTGTTTTTT. Full variable domain (missing parts from reference TRBV2 and TRBJ1-4): EPEVTQTPSHQVTQMGQEVILRCVPISNHLYFYWYRQILGQKVEFLVSFYNNEISEKSEIFDDQFSVERPDGSNFTLKIRSTKLEDSAMYFCASSEDRPNEKLFFGSGTQLSVL.